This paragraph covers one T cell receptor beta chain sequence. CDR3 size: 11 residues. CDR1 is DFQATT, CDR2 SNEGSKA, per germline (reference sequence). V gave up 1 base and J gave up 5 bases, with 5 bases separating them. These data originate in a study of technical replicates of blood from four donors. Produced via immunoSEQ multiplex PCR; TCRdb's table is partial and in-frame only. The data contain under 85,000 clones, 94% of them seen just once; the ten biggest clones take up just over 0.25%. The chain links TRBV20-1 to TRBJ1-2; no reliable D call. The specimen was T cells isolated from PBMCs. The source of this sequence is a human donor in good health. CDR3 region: CSARVGYGYTF. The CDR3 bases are TGCAGTGCTAGAGTCGGGTATGGCTACACCTTC.